This T cell receptor (beta chain) was profiled in a study of T cell responses to AZD1222 COVID-19 vaccine. Profiled with immunoSEQ multiplex PCR; TCRdb holds only in-frame clones, not every one. The table lists 120,000 or so clones, around 90% of them singletons, with around 16% in the top ten. V trimming: 2 bases; J trimming: 5 bases; junction bases outside the gene matches: 4. CDR3 size: 15 residues. Germline V gene lookup returns CDR1 LGHNA and CDR2 YNFKEQ. This clone was seen more than once but under ten times. The chain is built from TRBV4-2 and TRBJ2-5; 11 nucleotides agree with TRBD2. The source is an adult who received the AZD1222 COVID-19 vaccine. Sequences were derived from peripheral blood, sampled 28 days after the second AZD1222 dose. This CDR3 is CASSQIRLAGETQYF. The CDR3 DNA sequence: TGTGCCAGCAGCCAAATCCGACTAGCGGGGGAGACCCAGTACTTC.